The 20 T cell receptor beta chains given below trace back to one sample, sequenced in a study of a mutant IDH1 vaccine in newly diagnosed glioma. Time point here: week 47, end of study. With topical imiquimod, each dose of the vaccine consisted of 300 ug of mutant IDH1 20-mer peptide. These TCRs' antigens remain unknown. The data were produced by immunoSEQ multiplex PCR, yet TCRdb's version contains in-frame clones alone and is incomplete. The data show around 84,000 clones, with around four fifths seen just once and approximately 5.6% held by the top ten. This material consisted of PBMCs, taken from a glioma patient whose treatment included an IDH1 peptide vaccine. The receptors originated from a man aged 35-49 years with glioma.

In its sample, this clone was seen once. The chain joins TRBV19 to TRBJ2-1, with 9 nucleotides matching TRBD2. Germline loops: CDR1 LNHDA, CDR2 SQIVND (reference sequence). This CDR3 has 19 amino acids. The ends lost 5 bases at V and 6 bases at J; junction bases unmatched: 20. The CDR3 spells CASSFPGLATTSSSNEQFF. In DNA form, the CDR3 reads TGTGCCAGTAGTTTTCCGGGACTAGCAACCACCTCCAGCTCCAATGAGCAGTTCTTC.

CDR3 sequence: CASSEMTENTGELFF. CDR3 DNA: TGCGCCAGCAGTGAGATGACAGAAAACACCGGGGAGCTGTTTTTT. V and J are TRBV10-1 and TRBJ2-2, with D maybe TRBD1 (5 bases). Germline assignment: CDR1 WNHNN and CDR2 SYGVQD (reference sequence). The CDR3 has 15 amino acids. Trimming took 2 bases from V and 2 from J, leaving 9 bases between them.

This rearrangement joins TRBV6-5 to TRBJ2-1, with 8 positions matching TRBD1. This CDR3 has 14 residues. The V and J ends lost 7 bases and 3 bases, in that order; junction bases with no gene match: 5. The V gene's germline CDR1 is MNHEY and CDR2 SVGAGI. Here the CDR3 DNA reads TGTGCCAGCAAGGAAGGACAGGGCTACAATGAGCAGTTCTTC. Translation: CASKEGQGYNEQFF.

The chain joins TRBV9 to TRBJ2-3; 15 bases are a match to TRBD2. The V segment lost 3 bases and the J segment 4 bases; nucleotides outside the gene matches: 3. The CDR3 has 16 residues. Germline assignment: CDR1 SGDLS and CDR2 YYNGEE. The CDR3: CASSAGLAGGADTQYF. CDR3 nucleotide sequence: TGTGCCAGCAGCGCGGGACTAGCGGGGGGCGCAGATACGCAGTATTTT.

The chain carries TRBV7-9 and TRBJ2-7; D is possibly TRBD1 (6 bases). The V gene's germline CDR1 is SEHNR and CDR2 FQNEAQ (reference sequence). Deletions cut 5 bases from V and 2 bases from J, with 19 bases between. CDR3 size: 16 residues. In DNA form, the CDR3 reads TGTGCCAGCAGCCGCACCTCCGGGACAAGACCCTACGAGCAGTACTTC. It is translated as CASSRTSGTRPYEQYF. The full variable domain, its missing parts supplied by reference TRBV7-9 and TRBJ2-7, is DTGVSQNPRHKITKRGQNVTFRCDPISEHNRLYWYRQTLGQGPEFLTYFQNEAQLEKSRLLSDRFSAERPKGSFSTLEIQRTEQGDSAMYLCASSRTSGTRPYEQYFGPGTRLTVT.

In its sample, this clone was seen a few times. This chain joins TRBV6-6 and TRBJ2-7; D is possibly TRBD2 (5 bases). Germline V lookup: CDR1 MNHNY, CDR2 SVGAGI (reference sequence). CDR3 length: 13 amino acids. V lost 6 bases and J 3 bases, leaving 12 bases between the germline ends. CDR3 loop: CASRNSGNYEQYF. DNA of the CDR3: TGTGCCAGCAGAAACTCCGGGAACTACGAGCAGTACTTC.

The chain couples TRBV14 to TRBJ1-5; D remains ambiguous. V lost 1 base and J lost 3, with 4 bases in between. The CDR3 has 13 amino acids. Germline V gene lookup returns CDR1 SGHDN and CDR2 FVKESK. CDR3 sequence reads: CASSQGINQPQHF. The DNA for the CDR3 is TGTGCCAGCAGCCAAGGCATCAATCAGCCCCAGCATTTT.

This chain links TRBV9 with TRBJ2-1; D not resolved. Germline V gene sequence: CDR1 SGDLS, CDR2 YYNGEE. There are 14 residues in the CDR3. V dropped 3 bases and J dropped 6 bases, with 13 bases sitting between them. CDR3 sequence: CASSALDLSNEQFF. The CDR3 DNA follows: TGTGCCAGCAGCGCCCTGGACCTATCCAATGAGCAGTTCTTC.

The V and J genes are TRBV30 and TRBJ2-7, with D unresolved. The CDR3 totals 12 residues. The germline CDR1 and CDR2 sequences are GTSNPN and SVGIG (reference sequence). The germline V and J ends were trimmed by 2 bases and 6 bases, with 11 bases remaining between them. The CDR3 region has the DNA TGTGCCTGGAGTAGCCGGAACCGCGAGCAGTACTTC. It codes for CAWSSRNREQYF.

The chain is built from TRBV11-2 and TRBJ2-7; D unclear. This CDR3 is built from 14 residues. The V end was cut by 3 bases, the J end by 6 bases, with 15 bases between. Germline CDR1 and CDR2: SGHAT and FQNNGV. CDR3 residues: CASSFPGLRAEQYF. The DNA for the CDR3 is TGTGCCAGCAGCTTCCCGGGCTTACGGGCCGAGCAGTACTTC.

This chain links TRBV28 with TRBJ2-1, with D maybe TRBD1 (6 bases). CDR3 size: 11 residues. In germline, CDR1 is MDHEN, CDR2 SYDVKM. In DNA, the CDR3 is TGTGCAGTAGGGGGTAGAAATGAGCAGTTCTTC. The encoded protein is CAVGGRNEQFF.

The chain is built from TRBV30 and TRBJ1-3; 9 positions agree with TRBD1. After removal of 6 bases from V and 11 bases from J, the junction contained 5 bases not matched to a gene. Germline CDR1 and CDR2: GTSNPN and SVGIG (reference sequence). This CDR3 is 11 amino acids long. The DNA of the CDR3 is TGTGCCTGCGTACAGGGGGCCTCCATATATTTT. It is translated as CACVQGASIYF.

The gene calls are TRBV7-6 and TRBJ2-3, with no clear D. V lost 1 base and J lost 0, with 11 bases in between. Germline loops: CDR1 SGHVS, CDR2 FNYEAQ. CDR3 length: 16 residues. The CDR3 DNA follows: TGTGCCAGCAGCTTAGGTTCAGGCGCGAGCACAGATACGCAGTATTTT. Translation gives CASSLGSGASTDTQYF.

V and J are TRBV4-1 and TRBJ1-3; D is ambiguous. The CDR3 totals 16 residues. Between the trimmed V and J ends, which lost 0 bases and 0 bases, there was a span of 9 bases. CDR1 is MGHRA and CDR2 is YSYEKL in the germline V gene. CDR3 sequence (DNA): TGCGCCAGCAGCCAAGATCGCCAGAGCTCTGGAAACACCATATATTTT. It is translated as CASSQDRQSSGNTIYF.

The chain has TRBV19 and TRBJ2-1, with TRBD2 matching 8 bases. The CDR3 has 17 residues. The trim removed 4 bases at V and 3 bases at J, leaving 11 bases unmatched. CDR1 LNHDA and CDR2 SQIVND come from the germline V gene (reference sequence). The CDR3 loop is CASSTQIGTSNYNEQFF. As DNA, the CDR3 is TGTGCCAGTAGTACCCAAATTGGGACTAGTAACTACAATGAGCAGTTCTTC. The complete variable domain, with remaining parts taken from reference TRBV19 and TRBJ2-1, reads DGGITQSPKYLFRKEGQNVTLSCEQNLNHDAMYWYRQDPGQGLRLIYYSQIVNDFQKGDIAEGYSVSREKKESFPLTVTSAQKNPTAFYLCASSTQIGTSNYNEQFFGPGTRLTVL.

The rearrangement uses TRBV9 and TRBJ2-2; maybe TRBD1 (5 bases). Germline V gene data show CDR1 as SGDLS and CDR2 as YYNGEE. The CDR3 sequence is 14 residues long. V dropped 1 base and J dropped 6 bases, with 10 bases sitting between them. The CDR3 DNA reads as TGTGCCAGCAGCGTACAGGGAAAGGCCGGGGAGCTGTTTTTT. It translates to CASSVQGKAGELFF.

The chain has TRBV27 and TRBJ1-5; 8 bases map to TRBD1. The CDR3 length is 16 residues. V lost 3 bases and J lost 4; bases outside the gene matches: 8. Germline lookup yields CDR1 MNHEY and CDR2 SMNVEV (reference sequence). This CDR3 is CASSLGQGAGNQPQHF. The CDR3 DNA sequence: TGTGCCAGCAGTTTGGGGCAGGGGGCGGGAAATCAGCCCCAGCATTTT.

This sequence joins TRBV5-1 and TRBJ1-6, with a tentative D call TRBD1 (5 bases). V gave up 4 bases and J gave up 7 bases, with 12 bases separating them. CDR1 is SGHRS and CDR2 is YFSETQ in the germline V gene. CDR3 length: 14 amino acids. The CDR3 DNA is TGCGCCAGCAGCGCCGGGACGACAAATTCACCCCTCCACTTT. This sequence encodes CASSAGTTNSPLHF.

V usage is TRBV7-2 and J usage is TRBJ1-1, with 7 bases that match TRBD1. The germline V gene has CDR1 SGHTA and CDR2 FQGNSA. The CDR3 contains 17 residues. With V trimmed by 5 bases and J by 4 bases, 16 bases remained unmatched. CDR3 region: CASSTSLATGTGTEAFF. The CDR3, as DNA: TGTGCCAGCAGCACGTCCCTAGCGACAGGGACGGGCACTGAAGCTTTCTTT.

This clone was observed many times. The chain links TRBV19 to TRBJ1-5; possibly TRBD1 for D (5 bases). Trimming pared 3 bases from V and 5 bases from J, leaving 14 bases between. CDR3 size: 15 residues. Germline values: CDR1 LNHDA, CDR2 SQIVND (reference sequence). The CDR3 region has the DNA TGTGCCAGTAGTATTCCGAGGGGCCGATATCAGCCCCAGCATTTT. The encoded protein is CASSIPRGRYQPQHF. The full variable domain, completed using reference TRBV19 and TRBJ1-5, is DGGITQSPKYLFRKEGQNVTLSCEQNLNHDAMYWYRQDPGQGLRLIYYSQIVNDFQKGDIAEGYSVSREKKESFPLTVTSAQKNPTAFYLCASSIPRGRYQPQHFGDGTRLSIL.